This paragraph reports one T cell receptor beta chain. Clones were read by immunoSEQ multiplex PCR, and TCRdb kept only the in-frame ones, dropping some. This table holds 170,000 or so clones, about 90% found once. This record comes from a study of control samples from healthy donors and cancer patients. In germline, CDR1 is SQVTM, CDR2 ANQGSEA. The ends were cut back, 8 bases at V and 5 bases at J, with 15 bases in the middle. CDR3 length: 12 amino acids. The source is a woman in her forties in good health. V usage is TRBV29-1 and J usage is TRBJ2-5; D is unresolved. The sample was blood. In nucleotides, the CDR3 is TGCAGCCCCCTTCGGCCCGTGGAGACCCAGTACTTC. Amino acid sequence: CSPLRPVETQYF.